This T cell receptor (beta chain) was found in a study of cytotoxic CD8 clonotypes in ibrutinib-treated CLL. As for the study in general: Response sampling took place at median around 13 months of treatment, range 6 to 36. General observations from the study: Public clonotypes, found uncommonly, either contracted or stayed stable on treatment.

With cryopreserved PBMCs as the source, around 2 micrograms of genomic DNA went to TCR beta libraries. With sequencing, the targeted depth ranged from 1 in 200,000 to 1 in 1 million T cells. Sequencing was performed with immunoSEQ multiplex PCR; in TCRdb, only in-frame clones are kept and a portion is missing. This sample carries about 140,000 clones, roughly 80% of them seen once, and the ten largest clones take 25% to 30%. As concerns this clone: Antigen: not known.

The V end was cut by 0 bases, the J end by 7 bases, with 9 bases between. The CDR3 spans 13 residues. Germline V gene lookup returns CDR1 SEHNR and CDR2 FQNEAQ (reference sequence). Sequencing used PBMCs, obtained after 12 months of ibrutinib treatment. This chain uses TRBV7-9 with TRBJ1-2, with D maybe TRBD1 (6 bases). The receptor was isolated from a human donor with chronic lymphocytic leukemia. CDR3 sequence: CASSLADRFGYTF. The CDR3 nucleotides read TGTGCCAGCAGCTTAGCCGACAGGTTTGGCTACACCTTC.